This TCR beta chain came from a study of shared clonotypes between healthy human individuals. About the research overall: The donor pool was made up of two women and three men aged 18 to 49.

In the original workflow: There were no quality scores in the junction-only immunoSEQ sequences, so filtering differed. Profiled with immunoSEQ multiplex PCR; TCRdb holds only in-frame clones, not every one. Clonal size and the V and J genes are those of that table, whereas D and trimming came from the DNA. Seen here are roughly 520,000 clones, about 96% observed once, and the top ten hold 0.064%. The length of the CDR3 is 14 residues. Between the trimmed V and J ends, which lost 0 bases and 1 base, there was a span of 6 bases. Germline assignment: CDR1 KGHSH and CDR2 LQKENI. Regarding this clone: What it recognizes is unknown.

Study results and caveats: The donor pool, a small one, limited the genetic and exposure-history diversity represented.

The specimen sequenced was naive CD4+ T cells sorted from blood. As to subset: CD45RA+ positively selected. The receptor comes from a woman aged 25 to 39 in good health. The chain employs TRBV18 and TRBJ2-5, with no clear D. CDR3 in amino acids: CASSPPAAQETQYF. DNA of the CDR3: TGTGCCAGCTCACCACCGGCAGCCCAAGAGACCCAGTACTTC.